One and the same sample provided the 16 T cell receptor beta chains below, sequenced in a study of Ad26.COV2.S vaccination and SARS-CoV-2 variants. The table came from immunoSEQ multiplex PCR; TCRdb's copy has only in-frame clones and leaves some out. The sample has about 480,000 clones, 87% seen once; the top ten hold roughly 13%. This sample's treatment: some 19 received Ad26.COV2.S at low or high dose, single or two shots; 5 received placebo; per-sample allocation not given. Repertoires come from day 63 after the first vaccine or placebo injection. The material was peripheral blood, obtained in a trial of Ad26.COV2.S vaccine versus placebo. Receptors originate from a person aged 18-65 years who received the Ad26.COV2.S COVID-19 vaccine or a placebo.

The chain combines TRBV5-6 with TRBJ2-1; the D is unclear. Germline V gene data show CDR1 as SGHDT and CDR2 as YYEEEE. Trimming shortened V by 4 bases and J by 1 base, and 9 bases separated the two germline ends. The CDR3 extends over 14 amino acids. CDR3 residues: CASSRAASYNEQFF. CDR3 bases: TGTGCCAGCAGCAGGGCGGCGTCCTACAATGAGCAGTTCTTC.

The chain carries TRBV2 and TRBJ2-7, with TRBD1 as a possible D gene (6 bases). Trimming removed 4 bases at V and 2 bases at J, with 12 bases between. In germline, CDR1 is SNHLY, CDR2 FYNNEI. The CDR3 covers 14 residues. Here the CDR3 DNA reads TGTGCCAGCAGTGCCGGACAGAGACCCTACGAGCAGTACTTC. This sequence encodes CASSAGQRPYEQYF.

On this clone itself: The sample contains more than one DNA sequence encoding this CDR3. The gene calls are TRBV29-1 and TRBJ2-5; D may be TRBD1 or TRBD2 (6 bases each). Germline V CDR1 and CDR2: SQVTM, ANQGSEA. Trimming cost V 4 bases and J 5 bases, with 11 bases left between them. This CDR3 spans 12 amino acids. CDR3 loop: CSVVGGGETQYF. The DNA of the CDR3 is TGCAGCGTTGTGGGGGGCGGGGAGACCCAGTACTTC.

V usage is TRBV5-1 and J usage is TRBJ2-5, with D unclear. The CDR3 consists of 13 residues. CDR1 and CDR2 (germline): SGHRS, YFSETQ. The ends were cut back, 0 bases at V and 3 bases at J, with 6 bases in the middle. The chain's CDR3 is CASSLGGKETQYF. The CDR3 region has the DNA TGCGCCAGCAGCTTGGGGGGTAAAGAGACCCAGTACTTC.

V and J are TRBV5-1 and TRBJ2-6, with D tentatively TRBD1 (6 bases). V lost 3 bases, J lost 2 bases, and 12 bases lay in between. Germline loops: CDR1 SGHRS, CDR2 YFSETQ. CDR3 size: 16 residues. The CDR3 region is CASSWGRRPGANVLTF. The DNA for the CDR3 is TGCGCCAGCAGCTGGGGGCGGCGCCCTGGGGCCAACGTCCTGACTTTC.

This sequence joins TRBV5-5 and TRBJ1-1, with unresolved D. The CDR3 runs to 12 residues. V was trimmed by 0 bases and J by 7 bases, leaving 7 bases between them. CDR1 is SGHKS, CDR2 YYEKEE, per germline (reference sequence). The CDR3 region has the DNA TGTGCCAGCAGCTTGGCAGGAAATGAAGCTTTCTTT. Translated: CASSLAGNEAFF.

The chain couples TRBV2 to TRBJ2-3; 15 positions agree with TRBD2. With 6 bases clipped from V and 0 bases from J, the junction kept 4 bases outside the gene matches. This CDR3 spans 17 amino acids. CDR1 is SNHLY and CDR2 is FYNNEI in the germline V gene. CDR3 protein: CASRGLAGGASTDTQYF. CDR3 nucleotide sequence: TGTGCCAGCAGAGGACTAGCGGGGGGGGCTAGCACAGATACGCAGTATTTT.

The rearrangement uses TRBV5-4 and TRBJ2-7; D is unresolved. V gave up 0 bases and J gave up 3 bases, with 10 bases separating them. Germline CDR1 is SGHNT and CDR2 is YYREEE (reference sequence). The CDR3 runs to 14 residues. As DNA, the CDR3 is TGTGCCAGCAGCTTGGAAAGACACAGCTACGAGCAGTACTTC. Its protein is CASSLERHSYEQYF.

The rearrangement joins TRBV27 to TRBJ1-4; D is possibly TRBD1 (6 bases). Trimming stripped 3 bases from V and 5 bases from J, with 10 bases between. The CDR3 runs to 14 residues. The V gene's germline CDR1 is MNHEY and CDR2 SMNVEV (reference sequence). CDR3 sequence (DNA): TGTGCCAGCAGTTTCGGGGGGCCGAATGAAAAACTGTTTTTT. Translating it yields CASSFGGPNEKLFF.

V usage is TRBV6-6 and J usage is TRBJ1-2; no clear D gene. V was trimmed by 7 bases and J by 4 bases, leaving 13 bases between them. The CDR3 is 13 amino acids. Germline assignment: CDR1 MNHNY and CDR2 SVGAGI (reference sequence). This CDR3 is CASKPTAGYGYTF. The CDR3, as DNA: TGTGCCAGCAAACCCACGGCCGGCTATGGCTACACCTTC.

The chain's CDR3 is CATGLSGGTQYF. As DNA, the CDR3 is TGTGCCACCGGACTTTCCGGAGGGACCCAGTACTTC. The V and J genes are TRBV19 and TRBJ2-5, with D possibly TRBD2 on 5 matching bases. The CDR3 consists of 12 residues. In germline, CDR1 is LNHDA, CDR2 SQIVND (reference sequence). Between the trimmed V and J ends, which lost 10 bases and 7 bases, there was a span of 16 bases.

The J gene is TRBJ2-3, the V gene TRBV6-5, with 8 nucleotides matching TRBD2. Germline V CDR1 and CDR2: MNHEY, SVGAGI. With V trimmed by 10 bases and J by 8 bases, 5 bases remained unmatched. This CDR3 is 11 amino acids long. The CDR3 loop is CATPAGGTQYF. Here the CDR3 DNA reads TGTGCCACCCCCGCGGGAGGTACGCAGTATTTT.

The chain links TRBV19 to TRBJ2-3; D may match TRBD1 or TRBD2 (5 bases each). Trimming left V 3 bases short and J 3 bases short, with 13 bases between. This CDR3 is 15 amino acids long. Germline V CDR1 and CDR2: LNHDA, SQIVND (reference sequence). The CDR3 DNA reads as TGTGCCAGTAGTATGAGGGGCCGAGAGACAGATACGCAGTATTTT. Protein: CASSMRGRETDTQYF.

The rearrangement uses TRBV19 and TRBJ1-1, with TRBD1 identical over 8 bases. The J segment lost 7 bases and the V segment lost 5 bases, leaving 6 bases of the junction unmatched. CDR1 is LNHDA and CDR2 is SQIVND in the germline V gene (reference sequence). This CDR3 region has 13 residues. CDR3 protein: CASSSRTGLEAFF. CDR3 in DNA: TGTGCCAGTAGTTCTCGGACAGGGCTTGAAGCTTTCTTT.

The J gene is TRBJ1-2, the V gene TRBV5-1; D not resolved. Per germline, CDR1 SGHRS and CDR2 YFSETQ. The CDR3 is made up of 11 amino acids. Trimming left V 3 bases short and J 6 bases short, with 6 bases between. CDR3 in amino acids: CASSSNDGYTF. Here the CDR3 DNA reads TGCGCCAGCAGCTCGAATGATGGCTACACCTTC.

The rearrangement uses TRBV10-3 and TRBJ2-1, with TRBD2 matching 7 bases. V was pared by 4 bases and J by 0 bases, with 3 bases of the junction left unmatched. Germline lookup yields CDR1 ENHRY and CDR2 SYGVKD. The CDR3 spans 15 residues. This CDR3 reads CAISGTSASYNEQFF. Written as DNA, the CDR3 is TGTGCCATCAGTGGAACTAGCGCCTCCTACAATGAGCAGTTCTTC.